These T cell receptor beta chains were read from a single sample in a study of T cell changes during pregnancy in multiple sclerosis. Produced via immunoSEQ multiplex PCR; TCRdb's table is partial and in-frame only. The sample has about 29,000 clones, roughly nine tenths seen once. The sequenced sample was CD8+ T cells from peripheral blood mononuclear cells, obtained before pregnancy. The origin of the receptors is a female donor with multiple sclerosis, enrolled in a pregnancy study. The CDR3 runs from the conserved cysteine through the conserved F or W.

>TRBV19|TRBJ1-5
CASSPSGVNQPQHF
>TRBV9|TRBJ1-1
CASSVDGGSGTEAFF
>TRBV7-9|TRBJ1-1
CASSFLGSEAFF
>TRBV11-2|TRBJ2-3
CASSLETPRTDTQYF
>TRBV5-1|TRBJ1-2
CASSPWTGDGYTF
>TRBV2|TRBJ1-1
CASRGREALF
>TRBV27|TRBJ2-3
CASSYVRQGGPQYF
>TRBV5-1|TRBJ1-1
CASSFTGGNTEAFF
>TRBV5-4|TRBJ2-3
CASSLWTGGPDTQYF
>TRBV5-1|TRBJ2-7
CASSFFTGGAYEQYF
>TRBV21-1|TRBJ1-2
CASKRTRGLHDQYGYTF
>TRBV2|TRBJ2-5
CASSDTNQYF